A single sample gave rise to the 25 T cell receptor beta chains below, sequenced in a study of CD8 T cells in ankylosing spondylitis. TCRdb re-called the 5' RACE reads with MiXCR, one entry per CDR3 protein. This sample has nearly 350,000 distinct CDR3 sequences, with under 15% found just once. Material: blood, either unsorted or a sorted T cell fraction (not recorded which). The receptors originated from a male donor with ankylosing spondylitis or in good health (not recorded which).

Only a few counts were recorded for this clonotype. The DNA for the CDR3 is TGCGCCAGCAGCTTGGGAGGACAGGGGGCCACTGAAGCTTTCTTT. Amino acids: CASSLGGQGATEAFF. The chain combines TRBV5-1 with TRBJ1-1; 11 nucleotides align to TRBD1. With 0 bases clipped from V and 4 bases from J, the junction kept 2 bases outside the gene matches. Germline V CDR1 and CDR2: SGHRS, YFSETQ. The CDR3 covers 15 residues.

The chain couples TRBV20-1 to TRBJ2-5, with 12 bases that match TRBD2. J was trimmed by 5 bases and V by 6 bases; bases with no gene match: 7. Germline loops: CDR1 DFQATT, CDR2 SNEGSKA (reference sequence). The CDR3 runs 14 residues. In DNA form, the CDR3 reads TGCAGTGCGGTGATGACTAGCGGGAGTGAGACCCAGTACTTC. Translation: CSAVMTSGSETQYF.

This clonotype appeared many times. V and J are TRBV12-3 or TRBV12-4 and TRBJ1-5; D unresolved. The CDR3 totals 13 residues. Trimming shortened V by 3 bases and J by 1 base, and 4 bases separated the two germline ends. CDR3 loop: CASSFGSNQPQHF. The DNA for the CDR3 is TGTGCCAGCAGTTTCGGCAGCAATCAGCCCCAGCATTTT.

The gene calls are TRBV11-2 and TRBJ2-1; 7 bases fit TRBD2. The CDR3 spans 18 residues. After removal of 3 bases from V and 0 bases from J, the junction contained 11 bases not matched to a gene. Looked up from germline, CDR1 is SGHAT and CDR2 is FQNNGV. CDR3 in DNA: TGTGCCAGCAGCTTTGTAGGCTGGGGGGGGGGCTCCTACAATGAGCAGTTCTTC. Translation gives CASSFVGWGGGSYNEQFF.

The chain uses TRBV5-1 and TRBJ2-3; tentative D call: TRBD1 (6 bases). Trimming took 5 bases from V and 2 from J, leaving 15 bases between them. CDR1 SGHRS and CDR2 YFSETQ come from the germline V gene. The CDR3 spans 15 residues. This chain's CDR3 is CASSPGHGFTDTQYF. The DNA for the CDR3 is TGCGCCAGCAGTCCGGGACATGGGTTCACAGATACGCAGTATTTT.

The chain carries TRBV20-1 and TRBJ2-5; 15 bases fit TRBD2. There are 16 residues in the CDR3. Germline values: CDR1 DFQATT, CDR2 SNEGSKA (reference sequence). Trimming took 1 base from V and 5 from J; bases not matched to a gene: 5. CDR3 DNA sequence: TGCAGTGCTAGAGGGGGGACTAGCGGGGGGTCGGAGACCCAGTACTTC. Residues: CSARGGTSGGSETQYF.

This clonotype was detected only a few times. The V call is TRBV10-1, the J call TRBJ1-1, with D unclear. V shed 0 bases and J shed 8 bases, with 10 bases lying between them. The CDR3 length is 13 residues. Germline CDR1 and CDR2: WNHNN and SYGVQD (reference sequence). In DNA, the CDR3 is TGCGCCAGCAGTGAGTCGGCCCGCATGGAAGCTTTCTTT. Amino acid sequence: CASSESARMEAFF.

The genes are TRBV20-1 and TRBJ1-1, with D uncertain. Trimming left V 6 bases short and J 1 base short, with 18 bases between. Germline assignment: CDR1 DFQATT and CDR2 SNEGSKA (reference sequence). This CDR3 spans 15 amino acids. The CDR3 DNA follows: TGCAGTGCCACGCCTCAGCCCTATCAGAACACTGAAGCTTTCTTT. This gives the protein CSATPQPYQNTEAFF.

The CDR3 nucleotides are TGCAGTGCTAGAGATCCACAGGGCCTAGCCAAAAACATTCAGTACTTC. Encoded protein: CSARDPQGLAKNIQYF. This chain links TRBV20-1 with TRBJ2-4; a weak D match, TRBD1 (6 bases). The germline V gene encodes CDR1 DFQATT and CDR2 SNEGSKA (reference sequence). V gave up 0 bases and J gave up 0 bases, with 12 bases separating them. The CDR3 runs to 16 residues.

The chain joins TRBV4-1 to TRBJ2-5; TRBD2 matches at 7 bases. After removal of 1 base from V and 5 bases from J, the junction contained 10 bases not matched to a gene. The CDR3 is made up of 16 amino acids. Germline assignment: CDR1 MGHRA and CDR2 YSYEKL. CDR3 in amino acids: CASSQVGGIGAETQYF. In DNA, the CDR3 is TGCGCCAGCAGCCAAGTGGGAGGGATCGGGGCTGAGACCCAGTACTTC.

V usage is TRBV27 and J usage is TRBJ2-5; TRBD2 aligns across 12 bases. CDR1 is MNHEY, CDR2 SMNVEV, per germline (reference sequence). This CDR3 spans 16 amino acids. The V gene end was trimmed by 5 bases and the J gene end by 9 bases; junction bases not matched to a gene: 13. The CDR3: CASSPGGLAGGLAQYF. Written as DNA, the CDR3 is TGTGCCAGCAGTCCAGGAGGTCTAGCGGGGGGGTTGGCCCAGTACTTC.

In its sample, this clonotype was seen a few times. The chain employs TRBV11-3 and TRBJ2-3; unclear D gene. Germline-derived CDR1 and CDR2 are SGHNT and YENEEA. CDR3 length equals 14 residues. Trimming removed 1 base at V and 9 bases at J, with 14 bases between. The CDR3 here is CASSLGPPAGTQYF. The CDR3 bases are TGTGCCAGCAGCTTAGGGCCTCCGGCCGGGACGCAGTATTTT.

This sequence joins TRBV4-1 and TRBJ2-5, with D hard to call. CDR3 length equals 13 residues. Germline CDR1 and CDR2: MGHRA and YSYEKL. V lost 1 base and J 4 bases, leaving 7 bases between the germline ends. CDR3 in DNA: TGCGCCAGCAGCCAAGTCCCGGTAGAGACCCAGTACTTC. It is translated as CASSQVPVETQYF.

The sample holds a few counts of this clonotype. This chain uses TRBV4-2 with TRBJ2-1; D not resolved. V was trimmed by 4 bases and J by 6 bases, leaving 7 bases between them. CDR1 LGHNA and CDR2 YNFKEQ come from the germline V gene. CDR3 size: 12 residues. This CDR3 is CASSPGPNEQFF. CDR3 nucleotides: TGTGCCAGCAGCCCTGGCCCCAATGAGCAGTTCTTC.

V is TRBV12-3 or TRBV12-4 and J is TRBJ2-4, with D perhaps given as TRBD1 or TRBD2 (6 bases each). The CDR3 extends over 13 amino acids. V lost 4 bases and J lost 9, with 13 bases in between. Here the CDR3 DNA reads TGTGCCAGCAGTTCACACGGGGGCAGCATTCAGTACTTC. It encodes CASSSHGGSIQYF.

This clonotype was seen a few times. The chain joins TRBV2 to TRBJ2-6; D perhaps matches TRBD2 (6 bases). Per the germline V gene, CDR1 is SNHLY and CDR2 is FYNNEI. The CDR3 spans 15 residues. Trimming cost V 6 bases and J 4 bases, with 13 bases left between them. CDR3 residues: CASRTRSIGANVLTF. In DNA form, the CDR3 reads TGTGCCAGCAGGACTAGGAGCATCGGGGCCAACGTCCTGACTTTC. The full variable domain, rest sourced from reference TRBV2 and TRBJ2-6, is EPEVTQTPSHQVTQMGQEVILRCVPISNHLYFYWYRQILGQKVEFLVSFYNNEISEKSEIFDDQFSVERPDGSNFTLKIRSTKLEDSAMYFCASRTRSIGANVLTFGAGSRLTVL.

The chain links TRBV30 to TRBJ2-2; TRBD2 matches at 9 bases. V lost 8 bases, J lost 4 bases, and 14 bases stayed unmatched. This CDR3 has 16 amino acids. Germline lookup yields CDR1 GTSNPN and CDR2 SVGIG (reference sequence). The CDR3 sequence is CAGVGLANVRTGELFF. The CDR3 coding sequence is TGTGCCGGGGTCGGACTAGCGAACGTACGCACCGGGGAGCTGTTTTTT.

The CDR3 loop is CASSASRGTEAFF. CDR3 nucleotides: TGTGCCAGCAGCGCAAGCAGGGGCACTGAAGCTTTCTTT. The V call is TRBV12-3 or TRBV12-4, the J call TRBJ1-1, with D tentatively TRBD1 (6 bases). The V and J ends lost 6 bases and 4 bases respectively, with 12 bases between them. The CDR3 consists of 13 residues.

The rearrangement uses TRBV20-1 and TRBJ2-7; 7 positions agree with TRBD1. The CDR3 is 14 amino acids. After removal of 6 bases from V and 0 bases from J, the junction contained 8 bases not matched to a gene. CDR1 and CDR2 from the germline V gene are DFQATT and SNEGSKA (reference sequence). CDR3 DNA sequence: TGCAGTGCGGGGGACAGAGGGTACTCCTACGAGCAGTACTTC. Translating it yields CSAGDRGYSYEQYF.

This clonotype was seen more than once but under ten times. The chain employs TRBV5-6 and TRBJ2-5, with D possibly being TRBD1 (5 bases). Germline V CDR1 and CDR2: SGHDT, YYEEEE. V lost 2 bases to trimming and J lost 1 base, with 12 bases between them. CDR3 length equals 15 residues. The CDR3 nucleotides read TGTGCCAGCAGCTTTTCCCAGGGTTTCCAAGAGACCCAGTACTTC. This codes for CASSFSQGFQETQYF.

This clonotype was detected only a few times. CDR3 DNA sequence: TGCAGTGCCCGAGAGGGTAGGGATTCACCCCTCCACTTT. It is translated as CSAREGRDSPLHF. The chain has TRBV20-1 and TRBJ1-6; D gene ambiguous. Germline V gene sequence: CDR1 DFQATT, CDR2 SNEGSKA (reference sequence). This CDR3 is built from 13 residues. V was clipped by 6 bases and J by 8 bases, with 14 bases between them.

The J gene is TRBJ2-3, the V gene TRBV21-1; TRBD2, the table's D call, was not compared with the DNA. TRBV21-1 is a documented pseudogene. The CDR3 runs 16 residues. The CDR3 protein is CASRDRLAGGLSTQYF. DNA for the CDR3: TGTGCCAGCAGAGATAGGCTAGCGGGGGGCCTGAGTACGCAGTATTTT.

The rearrangement uses TRBV7-9 and TRBJ2-6; no clear D. In germline, CDR1 is SEHNR, CDR2 FQNEAQ (reference sequence). V gave up 10 bases and J gave up 2 bases, with 6 bases separating them. The CDR3 length is 12 residues. The CDR3 loop is CATSAGANVLTF. CDR3 nucleotide sequence: TGTGCCACTTCAGCTGGGGCCAACGTCCTGACTTTC.

The chain carries TRBV7-2 and TRBJ1-1, with no clear D. Germline V gene data show CDR1 as SGHTA and CDR2 as FQGNSA. The CDR3 runs to 14 residues. With 7 bases removed from V and 0 bases from J, the gap between germline ends came to 12 bases. The CDR3 spells CASTLNRMNTEAFF. The CDR3 nucleotides read TGTGCCAGCACTTTAAATCGCATGAACACTGAAGCTTTCTTT.

J is TRBJ2-4 and V is TRBV5-1; 9 nucleotides agree with TRBD1. The CDR3 length is 16 residues. Germline values: CDR1 SGHRS, CDR2 YFSETQ. Trimming took 5 bases from V and 2 from J; bases not matched to a gene: 8. CDR3 sequence reads: CASRDSGTGTKNIQYF. CDR3 in DNA: TGCGCCAGCAGAGATTCCGGGACAGGGACCAAAAACATTCAGTACTTC.